This T cell receptor beta chain was retrieved from a study of control samples from healthy donors and cancer patients. TCRdb's copy holds only in-frame clones and misses some; the assay was immunoSEQ multiplex PCR. Of about 150,000 clones listed, just under 95% are singletons. V was cut by 4 bases and J by 2 bases, with 15 bases left in between. The CDR3 is 16 amino acids. CDR1 is SGDLS and CDR2 is YYNGEE in the germline V gene. Sequences were obtained from blood. This receptor was identified in a man between 40 and 49 years old in good health. The J gene is TRBJ2-2, the V gene TRBV9, with a possible D match to TRBD1 (6 bases). CDR3 loop: CASSTLQGPNTGELFF. The CDR3 DNA is TGTGCCAGCAGCACCCTTCAGGGGCCAAACACCGGGGAGCTGTTTTTT. Full variable domain (rest looked up from reference TRBV9 and TRBJ2-2): DSGVTQTPKHLITATGQRVTLRCSPRSGDLSVYWYQQSLDQGLQFLIQYYNGEERAKGNILERFSAQQFPDLHSELNLSSLELGDSALYFCASSTLQGPNTGELFFGEGSRLTVL.